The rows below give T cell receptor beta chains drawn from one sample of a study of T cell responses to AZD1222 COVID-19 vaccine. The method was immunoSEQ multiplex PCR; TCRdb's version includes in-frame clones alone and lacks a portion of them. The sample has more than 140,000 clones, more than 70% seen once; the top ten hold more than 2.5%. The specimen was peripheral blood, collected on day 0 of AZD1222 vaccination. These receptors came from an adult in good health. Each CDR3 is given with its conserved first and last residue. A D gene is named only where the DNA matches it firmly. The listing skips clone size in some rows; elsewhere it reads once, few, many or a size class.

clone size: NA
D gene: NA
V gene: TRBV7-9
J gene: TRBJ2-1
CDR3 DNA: TGTGCCAGCACCCTAGGGGGGAGGGAGCAGTTCTTC
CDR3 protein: CASTLGGREQFF

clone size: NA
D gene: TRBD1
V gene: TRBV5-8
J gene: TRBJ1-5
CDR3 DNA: TGTGCCAGCAGCTTGGGGGGCAGGGGGGATCAGCCCCAGCATTTT
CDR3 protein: CASSLGGRGDQPQHF

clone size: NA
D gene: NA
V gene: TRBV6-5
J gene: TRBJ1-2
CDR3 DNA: TGTGCCAGCAGCCCGTCCTTTAACTATGGCTACACCTTC
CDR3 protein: CASSPSFNYGYTF

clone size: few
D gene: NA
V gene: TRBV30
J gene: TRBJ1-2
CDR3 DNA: TGTGCCGGAATAAGACAGGTTAACTATGGCTACACCTTC
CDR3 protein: CAGIRQVNYGYTF

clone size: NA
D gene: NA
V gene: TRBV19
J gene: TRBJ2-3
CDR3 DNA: TGTGCCAGTAGTATCTATGATAACACAGATACGCAGTATTTT
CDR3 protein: CASSIYDNTDTQYF

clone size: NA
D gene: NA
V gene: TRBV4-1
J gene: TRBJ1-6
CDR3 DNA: TGCGCCAGCAGCCAGGGGGGGGGCCTACGCTCCTATAATTCACCCCTCCACTTT
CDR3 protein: CASSQGGGLRSYNSPLHF

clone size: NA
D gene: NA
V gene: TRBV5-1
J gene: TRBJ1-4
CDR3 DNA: TGCGCCAGCAGCTTGGCCGTAGGACAGAAGAATGAAAAACTGTTTTTT
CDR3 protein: CASSLAVGQKNEKLFF

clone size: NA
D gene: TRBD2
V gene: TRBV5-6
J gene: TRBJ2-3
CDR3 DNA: TGTGCCAGCAGCTTGTGGGGGTCACTAGCGGGAGCGTATACGCAGTATTTT
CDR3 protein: CASSLWGSLAGAYTQYF

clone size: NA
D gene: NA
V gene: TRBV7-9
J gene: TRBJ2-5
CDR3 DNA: TGTGCCAGCAGCTCGACGGTCGAAGAGACCCAGTACTTC
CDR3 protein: CASSSTVEETQYF

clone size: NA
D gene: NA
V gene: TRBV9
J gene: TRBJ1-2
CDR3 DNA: TGTGCCAGCAGCCCCGGAGGGAAAGGACAGCCTTACTATGGCTACACCTTC
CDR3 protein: CASSPGGKGQPYYGYTF

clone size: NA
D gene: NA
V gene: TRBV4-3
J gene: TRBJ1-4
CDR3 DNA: TGCGCCAGCAGCCCAAATTTGGGGTTAGATGAAAAACTGTTTTTT
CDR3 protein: CASSPNLGLDEKLFF

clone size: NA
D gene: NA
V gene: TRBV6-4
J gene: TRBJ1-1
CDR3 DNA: TGTGCCAGCAGTGACTCGTCGAACACTGAAGCTTTCTTT
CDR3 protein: CASSDSSNTEAFF

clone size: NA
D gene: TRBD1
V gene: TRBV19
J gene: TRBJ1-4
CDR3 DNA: TGTGCCAGTAGAGACAGGGAAGAATTAGGAGAAAAACTGTTTTTT
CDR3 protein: CASRDREELGEKLFF

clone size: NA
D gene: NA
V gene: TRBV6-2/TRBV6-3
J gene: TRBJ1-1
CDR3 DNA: TGTGCCAGCAGACCTAGGGAGATTCCCAGGGACACTGAAGCTTTCTTT
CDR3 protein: CASRPREIPRDTEAFF

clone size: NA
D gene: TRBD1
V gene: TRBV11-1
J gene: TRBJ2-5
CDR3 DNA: TGTGCCAGCAGCCCTCGGACAGGGGAAGAGACCCAGTACTTC
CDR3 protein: CASSPRTGEETQYF

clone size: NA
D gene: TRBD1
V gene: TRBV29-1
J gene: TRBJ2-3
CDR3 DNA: TGCAGCGGAGCACGACAGGGGCGGACAGATACGCAGTATTTT
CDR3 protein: CSGARQGRTDTQYF

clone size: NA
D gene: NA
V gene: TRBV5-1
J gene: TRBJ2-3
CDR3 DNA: TGCGCCAGCAGCTTGGACGCAGGGCCAGCAGATACGCAGTATTTT
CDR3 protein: CASSLDAGPADTQYF

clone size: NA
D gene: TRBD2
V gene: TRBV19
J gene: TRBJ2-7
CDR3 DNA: TGTGCCAGTAGTACGGCTAGCGGGAGCCCGTACGAGCAGTACTTC
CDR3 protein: CASSTASGSPYEQYF

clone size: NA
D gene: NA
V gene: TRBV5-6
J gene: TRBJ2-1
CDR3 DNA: TGTGCCAGCAGCTTAAATAGAATCTACAATGAGCAGTTCTTC
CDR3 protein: CASSLNRIYNEQFF

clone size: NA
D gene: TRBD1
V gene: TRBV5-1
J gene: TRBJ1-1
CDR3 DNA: TGCGCCAGCAGGAAGGACAGGGGGTTGAACACTGAAGCTTTCTTT
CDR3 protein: CASRKDRGLNTEAFF

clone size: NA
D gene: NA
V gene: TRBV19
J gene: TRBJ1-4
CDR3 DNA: TGTGCCAGTACCCCGGCGGGCGGAGAAAAACTGTTTTTT
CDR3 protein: CASTPAGGEKLFF

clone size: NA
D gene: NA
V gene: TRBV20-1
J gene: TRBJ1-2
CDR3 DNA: TGCAGTGCTAGTCGACCTGACATTAACTATGGCTACACCTTC
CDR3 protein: CSASRPDINYGYTF

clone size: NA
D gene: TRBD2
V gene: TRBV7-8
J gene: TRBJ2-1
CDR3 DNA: TGTGCCAGCAGCTCTAAGCGGGAGCATCCCTCCAATGAGCAGTTCTTC
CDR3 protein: CASSSKREHPSNEQFF

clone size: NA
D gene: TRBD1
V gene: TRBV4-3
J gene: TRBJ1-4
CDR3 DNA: TGCGCCAGCAGCCAATGGACAGGGGTTGGTGAAAAACTGTTTTTT
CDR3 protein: CASSQWTGVGEKLFF

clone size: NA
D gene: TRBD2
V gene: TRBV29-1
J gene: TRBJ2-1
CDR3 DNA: TGCAGCGTTCCTCGAGCGGGAGGGCCGAGCAATGAGCAGTTCTTC
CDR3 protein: CSVPRAGGPSNEQFF

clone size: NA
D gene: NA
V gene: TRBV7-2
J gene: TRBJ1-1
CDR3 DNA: TGTGCCAGCAGCAGACGACAGAACACTGAAGCTTTCTTT
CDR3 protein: CASSRRQNTEAFF

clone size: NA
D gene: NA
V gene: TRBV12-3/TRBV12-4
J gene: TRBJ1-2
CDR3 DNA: TGTGCCAGCAGTTCCAACAGCCGTGGCTACACCTTC
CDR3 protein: CASSSNSRGYTF

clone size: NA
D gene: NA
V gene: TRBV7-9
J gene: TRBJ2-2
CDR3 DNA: TGTGCCAGCAGCCTAACCCCCCGACGGAACACCGGGGAGCTGTTTTTT
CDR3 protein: CASSLTPRRNTGELFF

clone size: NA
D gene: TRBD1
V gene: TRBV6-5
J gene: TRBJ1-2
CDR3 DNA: TGTGCCAGCAGTTACGCCGCAGGGGGAAACTATGGCTACACCTTC
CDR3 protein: CASSYAAGGNYGYTF

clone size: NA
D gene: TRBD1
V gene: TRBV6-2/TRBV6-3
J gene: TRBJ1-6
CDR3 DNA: TGTGCCAGCAGTCACCACCGGGACAGGGGATCACCCCTCCACTTT
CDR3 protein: CASSHHRDRGSPLHF

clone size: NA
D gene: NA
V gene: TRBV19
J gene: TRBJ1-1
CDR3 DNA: TGTGCCAGTAGATTCGACCCCCAGGCCACTGAAGCTTTCTTT
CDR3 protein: CASRFDPQATEAFF

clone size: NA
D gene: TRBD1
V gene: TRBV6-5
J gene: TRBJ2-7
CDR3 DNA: TGTGCCAGCGGCCCTTTGACAGGGGTTAACGAGCAGTACTTC
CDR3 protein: CASGPLTGVNEQYF

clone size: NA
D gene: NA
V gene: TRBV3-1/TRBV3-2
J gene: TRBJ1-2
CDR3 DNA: TGTGCCAGCAGCCAAGGCAGGGTCGTTGGCGGCTACACCTTC
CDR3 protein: CASSQGRVVGGYTF

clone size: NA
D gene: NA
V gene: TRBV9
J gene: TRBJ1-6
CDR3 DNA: TGTGCCAGCAGCGTACGCCAGTATAATTCACCCCTCCACTTT
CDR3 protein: CASSVRQYNSPLHF

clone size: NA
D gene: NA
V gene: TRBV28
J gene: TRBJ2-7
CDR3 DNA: TGTGCCAGCAGTTTCTTTTCGAGGGGGGCGGCCTACGAGCAGTACTTC
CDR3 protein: CASSFFSRGAAYEQYF

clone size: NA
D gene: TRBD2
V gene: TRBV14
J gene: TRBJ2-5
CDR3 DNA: TGTGCCAGCAGCCTTATAGCGGGCTCAGAGACCCAGTACTTC
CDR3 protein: CASSLIAGSETQYF

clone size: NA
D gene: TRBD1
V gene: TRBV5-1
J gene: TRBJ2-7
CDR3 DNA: TGCGCCAGCAGACAGGGGCCCCAAAGCAACTCCTACGAGCAGTACTTC
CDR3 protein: CASRQGPQSNSYEQYF

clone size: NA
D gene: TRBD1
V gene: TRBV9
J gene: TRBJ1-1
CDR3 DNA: TGTGCCAGCAGCGCCCGGGACAGGGCGTGGAGGGGGAACACTGAAGCTTTCTTT
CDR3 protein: CASSARDRAWRGNTEAFF

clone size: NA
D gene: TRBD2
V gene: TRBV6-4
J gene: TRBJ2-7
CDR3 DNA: TGTGCCAGCAGTGAGGGTAGCGGGGCCTACGAGCAGTACTTC
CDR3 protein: CASSEGSGAYEQYF

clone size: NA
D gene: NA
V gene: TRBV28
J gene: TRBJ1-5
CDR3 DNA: TGTGCCAGCAGTAGGGACTCCCACTATCAGCCCCAGCATTTT
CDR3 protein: CASSRDSHYQPQHF

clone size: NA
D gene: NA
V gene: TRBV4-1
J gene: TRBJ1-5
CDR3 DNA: TGCGCCAGCAGCCAAGAACCTCGGCGGGACGGGCCCCAGCATTTT
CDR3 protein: CASSQEPRRDGPQHF

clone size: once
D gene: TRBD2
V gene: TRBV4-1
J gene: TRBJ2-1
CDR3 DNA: TGCGCCAGCAGCCAAGATTGGGTTCCCATGGGGACTAGCGGGGATTACAATGAGCAGTTCTTC
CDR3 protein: CASSQDWVPMGTSGDYNEQFF